This is a list of T cell receptor beta chains from one sample in a study of beta chain features in type 1 diabetes. Clones were sequenced by immunoSEQ multiplex PCR, and TCRdb holds only the in-frame ones, with some missing. The top ten hold around 0.039% of the sample, which has roughly 400,000 clones, around 14% seen once. The sequencing sample was made of naive CD4+ T cells from blood. The receptors were sampled from a man aged 25 to 45 in good health. Each CDR3 is given with its conserved first and last residue. Clone size appears in some rows only: once, few, many, or a class for an expanded clone.

j_gene | v_gene | abundance | CDR3aa
TRBJ2-3 | TRBV5-6 | few | CASQEAGGPRDTQYF
TRBJ2-7 | TRBV7-8 | NA | CASSFLRDRGRPPGEQYF
TRBJ2-5 | TRBV25-1 | few | CASSGQGEETQYF
TRBJ2-3 | TRBV5-4 | NA | CASRGPTDTQYF
TRBJ2-3 | TRBV7-9 | few | CASSLGSRASTDTQYF
TRBJ2-1 | TRBV20-1 | few | CSAQSGNEQFF
TRBJ1-4 | TRBV25-1 | few | CASSEGSPGSLFF
TRBJ1-4 | TRBV2 | few | CASAINRGRGEKLFF
TRBJ2-1 | TRBV5-6 | few | CASSPTGAGGLGNEQFF
TRBJ2-3 | TRBV7-2 | NA | CASSDFSPGGPSTDTQYF
TRBJ2-1 | TRBV20-1 | few | CSARERYEQFF
TRBJ1-1 | TRBV5-4 | few | CASSLRTGTGTEAFF
TRBJ1-3 | TRBV19 | NA | CASSIGHRGDTIYF
TRBJ2-3 | TRBV7-2 | NA | CASSLTGGPRADTQYF
TRBJ2-1 | TRBV7-9 | few | CASSPLALQDNEQFF
TRBJ2-5 | TRBV12-5 | NA | CASGLVISGVRETQYF
TRBJ2-2 | TRBV19 | NA | CASSLLDGELFF
TRBJ2-1 | TRBV5-6 | NA | CASSPDLANEQFF
TRBJ2-7 | TRBV29-1 | many | CSVEIGRAYEQYF
TRBJ1-2 | TRBV9 | NA | CASSVDQGIGGYTF
TRBJ2-3 | TRBV4-1 | NA | CASSQEFHSGITTDTQYF
TRBJ1-2 | TRBV7-2 | NA | CASSQNRGNGYTF